This T cell receptor (beta chain) was retrieved from a study of response to subunit inactivated influenza vaccine. One entry per CDR3 protein results from TCRdb running MiXCR on the RT-PCR reads. This sample has about 650,000 distinct CDR3 sequences, with roughly 14% found just once. General observations from the study: A suggestion made by the authors is that each seasonal influenza vaccination recruits few new T cells.

The CDR3 extends over 14 amino acids. The germline V and J ends were trimmed by 5 bases and 8 bases, with 16 bases remaining between them. Germline V CDR1 and CDR2: MRHNA, SNTAGT. In its sample, this clonotype was seen a few times. Its target is not known. The clonotype comes from a middle-aged man who received an inactivated influenza vaccine. Here the sequenced sample was PBMCs from blood, taken roughly 12 days after vaccination. The J gene is TRBJ2-4, the V gene TRBV6-4, with D maybe TRBD1 (6 bases). CDR3 in amino acids: CASSQSRGSDIQYF. CDR3 sequence (DNA): TGTGCCAGCAGTCAAAGCAGGGGAAGCGACATTCAGTACTTC.